These 20 T cell receptor beta chains came from one sample sequenced in a study of blood T cell repertoires in COVID-19. This table comes from immunoSEQ multiplex PCR, and its TCRdb copy is limited to in-frame clones, with some not included. The table includes 340,000 or so clones, roughly 85% detected once. Material for sequencing was PBMCs or T cells enriched from blood (not recorded which). Receptors originate from a woman aged 40-49 years with acute COVID-19.

The gene calls are TRBV7-2 and TRBJ1-2; 10 bases map to TRBD1. V lost 1 base to trimming and J lost 8 bases; unmatched junction nucleotides: 10. Germline CDR1 reads SGHTA; CDR2 reads FQGNSA. The CDR3 loop spans 16 amino acids. In DNA form, the CDR3 reads TGTGCCAGCAGCTTAGAGACAGGGGGCGCTTCGCGCGGCTACACCTTC. Its translation is CASSLETGGASRGYTF.

This chain connects TRBV6-5 to TRBJ2-5, with D possibly matching TRBD2 (5 bases). The germline V gene encodes CDR1 MNHEY and CDR2 SVGAGI. The CDR3 runs to 12 residues. Trimming removed 7 bases from V and 7 bases from J, with 13 bases in between. In DNA, the CDR3 is TGTGCCAGCATGTCTTCGGCGGGGACCCAGTACTTC. Translating it yields CASMSSAGTQYF.

The V and J genes are TRBV11-3 and TRBJ2-2; TRBD1 matches at 7 bases. CDR3 length equals 16 residues. The trim removed 3 bases at V and 1 base at J, leaving 5 bases unmatched. Per germline, CDR1 SGHNT and CDR2 YENEEA. CDR3 coding DNA: TGTGCCAGCAGCTTTACCCGGACAGGGAACACCGGGGAGCTGTTTTTT. Translation: CASSFTRTGNTGELFF.

V usage is TRBV5-6 and J usage is TRBJ1-3; D gene uncertain. Trimming left V 4 bases short and J 1 base short, with 15 bases between. From germline, CDR1 is SGHDT and CDR2 YYEEEE. This CDR3 is built from 16 residues. DNA for the CDR3: TGTGCCAGCAGCCCCTCTCCCTTATTGTCTGGAAACACCATATATTTT. It codes for CASSPSPLLSGNTIYF.

J is TRBJ1-6 and V is TRBV5-1; TRBD1 matches 7 bases. Germline V CDR1 and CDR2: SGHRS, YFSETQ. Losses at the gene ends were 0 bases for V and 7 bases for J; bases not matched to a gene: 4. This CDR3 is 15 amino acids long. The CDR3 region is CASSLAGTVNSPLHF. The CDR3 region has the DNA TGCGCCAGCAGCTTGGCTGGGACAGTGAATTCACCCCTCCACTTT.

The CDR3 DNA follows: TGTGCCAGCAGCTTCGGACTAGGTGTGGAAGCTTTCTTT. It is translated as CASSFGLGVEAFF. The rearrangement uses TRBV7-9 and TRBJ1-1; D call uncertain. Trimming stripped 3 bases from V and 8 bases from J, with 13 bases between. Germline loops: CDR1 SEHNR, CDR2 FQNEAQ (reference sequence). The CDR3 is 13 amino acids. Based on the CDR3 plus reference TRBV7-9 and TRBJ1-1, the full variable domain is DTGVSQNPRHKITKRGQNVTFRCDPISEHNRLYWYRQTLGQGPEFLTYFQNEAQLEKSRLLSDRFSAERPKGSFSTLEIQRTEQGDSAMYLCASSFGLGVEAFFGQGTRLTVV.

V and J are TRBV27 and TRBJ2-3; 8 positions match TRBD1. Germline V CDR1 and CDR2: MNHEY, SMNVEV (reference sequence). The CDR3 totals 13 residues. V shed 7 bases and J 6 bases; nucleotides not matched to a gene: 6. CDR3 residues: CASKMQGADTQYF. The CDR3 DNA follows: TGTGCCAGCAAGATGCAGGGGGCGGATACGCAGTATTTT.

This sequence joins TRBV27 and TRBJ2-7; 7 bases line up with TRBD1. Trimming took 1 base from V and 3 from J; bases not matched to a gene: 9. The CDR3 covers 16 residues. Germline V gene data show CDR1 as MNHEY and CDR2 as SMNVEV (reference sequence). CDR3: CASSLLGQGVGYEQYF. The CDR3 DNA reads TGTGCCAGCAGTTTATTAGGGCAGGGGGTAGGCTACGAGCAGTACTTC.

V and J are TRBV7-2 and TRBJ2-7; D perhaps matches TRBD2 (5 bases). The CDR3 extends over 14 amino acids. V shed 6 bases and J shed 0 bases, with 12 bases lying between them. Germline V CDR1 and CDR2: SGHTA, FQGNSA. DNA of the CDR3: TGTGCCAGCAGTCGTTCCGGGGTCTCCTACGAGCAGTACTTC. Its translation: CASSRSGVSYEQYF.

The chain combines TRBV2 with TRBJ2-3, with TRBD1 matching 8 bases. The CDR3 loop spans 15 amino acids. V trimming: 8 bases; J trimming: 6 bases; junction bases outside the gene matches: 13. Germline V lookup: CDR1 SNHLY, CDR2 FYNNEI. CDR3 region: CASRPTGVSSDTQYF. The CDR3 region has the DNA TGTGCCAGCCGACCGACAGGGGTGTCGTCGGATACGCAGTATTTT.

This clone qualifies as medium-sized (0.01 to 0.1%). The CDR3 bases are TGTGCCAGCAGTCCAGCAGGGGACGAGCAGTACTTC. This gives the protein CASSPAGDEQYF. The chain employs TRBV6-4 and TRBJ2-7; D may be TRBD1 (6 bases). Trimming pared 5 bases from V and 5 bases from J, leaving 10 bases between. Germline V lookup: CDR1 MRHNA, CDR2 SNTAGT. The CDR3 covers 12 residues.

The chain employs TRBV5-8 and TRBJ2-3, with 9 bases identical to TRBD2. The CDR3 runs to 17 residues. Germline lookup yields CDR1 SGHTS and CDR2 YDEGEE. With 5 bases clipped from V and 6 bases from J, the junction kept 16 bases outside the gene matches. The CDR3 DNA reads TGTGCCAGCAGGGCCAGGAGGTCTAGCGGGATGTGGGATACGCAGTATTTT. Its protein is CASRARRSSGMWDTQYF. Supplemented by reference TRBV5-8 and TRBJ2-3, the full variable domain reads EAGVTQSPTHLIKTRGQQATLRCSPISGHTSVYWYQQALGLGLQFLLWYDEGEERNRGNFPPRFSGRQFPNYSSELNVNALELEDSALYLCASRARRSSGMWDTQYFGPGTRLTVL.

The chain joins TRBV6-2 or TRBV6-3 to TRBJ1-5; 7 nucleotides line up with TRBD1. J lost 11 bases, V lost 6 bases, and 4 bases had no gene match. This CDR3 is 11 amino acids long. CDR1 MNHEY and CDR2 SVGEGT come from the germline V gene. CDR3 loop: CASSVGTAQHF. In DNA form, the CDR3 reads TGTGCCAGCAGCGTAGGGACAGCCCAGCATTTT.

V gene TRBV5-4 combines with J gene TRBJ2-1, with D tentatively TRBD1 (5 bases). Germline V gives CDR1 SGHNT, CDR2 YYREEE (reference sequence). CDR3 length equals 18 residues. The V end was cut by 3 bases, the J end by 2 bases, with 21 bases between. The chain's CDR3 is CASSSLGNATVPYNEQFF. CDR3 bases: TGTGCCAGCAGCTCCCTTGGCAACGCGACAGTGCCCTACAATGAGCAGTTCTTC.

The gene calls are TRBV4-2 and TRBJ2-3, with 14 positions matching TRBD2. Germline V gene data show CDR1 as LGHNA and CDR2 as YNFKEQ. V lost 2 bases and J lost 4; bases outside the gene matches: 2. The CDR3 sequence is 16 residues long. The CDR3: CASSQPGLAGADTQYF. The CDR3 DNA reads TGTGCCAGCAGCCAACCGGGACTAGCGGGAGCAGATACGCAGTATTTT.

This clone was detected once. CDR3 in DNA: TGCGCCAGCAGCTTGACTCTAGCGGGAAACGAGCAGTACTTC. This translates into CASSLTLAGNEQYF. The chain links TRBV5-1 to TRBJ2-7, with 9 bases that match TRBD2. This CDR3 is built from 14 residues. Germline V CDR1 and CDR2: SGHRS, YFSETQ. J gave up 5 bases and V 1 base, and 4 bases lay outside the gene matches. The full variable domain, in which reference TRBV5-1 and TRBJ2-7 provide the parts outside the CDR3, is KAGVTQTPRYLIKTRGQQVTLSCSPISGHRSVSWYQQTPGQGLQFLFEYFSETQRNKGNFPGRFSGRQFSNSRSEMNVSTLELGDSALYLCASSLTLAGNEQYFGPGTRLTVT.

Judged by abundance, this clone is medium-sized (0.01 to 0.1%). The chain employs TRBV7-9 and TRBJ2-1; perhaps TRBD2 as D (5 bases). Trimming removed 4 bases from V and 6 bases from J, with 7 bases in between. This CDR3 comprises 12 residues. Germline CDR1 and CDR2: SEHNR and FQNEAQ (reference sequence). The CDR3 reads CASSWSGNEQFF. The CDR3 nucleotides are TGTGCCAGCAGCTGGAGCGGCAATGAGCAGTTCTTC.

The chain recombines TRBV10-3 with TRBJ1-4, with D perhaps TRBD1 (5 bases). Deletions cut 0 bases from V and 3 bases from J, with 14 bases between. Germline V gene sequence: CDR1 ENHRY, CDR2 SYGVKD. The CDR3 is 17 residues long. DNA of the CDR3: TGTGCCATCAGTGAGTCCCAGGGAACCTCCTCTAATGAAAAACTGTTTTTT. Translated: CAISESQGTSSNEKLFF.

The V and J genes are TRBV6-5 and TRBJ1-2; no clear D. Trimming shortened V by 3 bases and J by 7 bases, and 12 bases separated the two germline ends. The CDR3 is made up of 13 amino acids. Per germline, CDR1 MNHEY and CDR2 SVGAGI. CDR3 in DNA: TGTGCCAGCAGTTATCTAAGGACTGGTGGCTACACCTTC. Its translation: CASSYLRTGGYTF.

The chain recombines TRBV9 with TRBJ1-2; D is ambiguous. The germline V gene has CDR1 SGDLS and CDR2 YYNGEE. The CDR3 totals 15 residues. The V end lost 0 bases, the J end lost 0 bases, and 9 bases lay between the germline ends. The CDR3 reads CASSVAVTANYGYTF. The DNA for the CDR3 is TGTGCCAGCAGCGTAGCGGTAACCGCTAACTATGGCTACACCTTC. Variable domain in full (rest from reference TRBV9 and TRBJ1-2): DSGVTQTPKHLITATGQRVTLRCSPRSGDLSVYWYQQSLDQGLQFLIQYYNGEERAKGNILERFSAQQFPDLHSELNLSSLELGDSALYFCASSVAVTANYGYTFGSGTRLTVV.